Sequencing of this T cell receptor beta chain was carried out in a study of OX40 agonist ivuxolimab in advanced cancers. As for the study in general: In this trial design, patients received ivuxolimab intravenously at 0.01 to 10 mg/kg every 2 weeks.

Libraries were prepared by immunoSEQ multiplex PCR; TCRdb keeps only in-frame clonotypes and omits some of them. This table has roughly 55,000 clones, around 87% appearing once. V was shortened by 0 bases and J by 0 bases, with 8 bases between the two germline ends. Per germline, CDR1 SGDLS and CDR2 YYNGEE. The CDR3 sequence is 15 residues long. The TCR was taken from an adult with an advanced solid tumor such as melanoma, head and neck, liver or kidney cancer. The sequencing here drew on CD4+ or CD8+ T cells sorted from blood, taken in a trial of the OX40 agonist ivuxolimab. The rearrangement uses TRBV9 and TRBJ2-3; no clear D gene. The CDR3 DNA reads as TGTGCCAGCAGCGTAGATGGCGACAGCACAGATACGCAGTATTTT. Translated: CASSVDGDSTDTQYF.